These T cell receptor beta chains were read from a single sample in a study of shared clonotypes between healthy human individuals. Data came from immunoSEQ multiplex PCR; TCRdb stores just in-frame clones and leaves some out. The sample has some 900,000 clones, 76% seen once. Source material: memory CD4+ T cells sorted from blood. The source of these receptors is a man aged 18 to 35 in good health. Each CDR3 is given with its conserved first and last residue. The order of the fields is D gene, clone size, J gene, V gene, CDR3 protein, CDR3 DNA. The D gene is left open where the match is weak. Expanded clones get a size class; other rows say once, few or many, or leave the size out.

-,-,TRBJ2-7,TRBV10-3,CAISESVPPEQYF,TGTGCCATCAGTGAGTCAGTCCCACCCGAGCAGTACTTC
TRBD2,-,TRBJ2-7,TRBV14,CASSLLAGTYEQYF,TGTGCCAGCAGCCTACTAGCGGGTACCTACGAGCAGTACTTC
-,-,TRBJ2-2,TRBV5-1,CASSEYFTGELFF,TGCGCCAGCAGCGAGTACTTCACCGGGGAGCTGTTTTTT
-,-,TRBJ2-5,TRBV6-5,CASSRSGGGEETQYF,TGTGCCAGCAGTAGAAGCGGAGGGGGCGAGGAGACCCAGTACTTC
TRBD1,-,TRBJ1-6,TRBV5-1,CASSSGTANSPLHF,TGCGCCAGCAGCTCCGGGACAGCCAATTCACCCCTCCACTTT
-,-,TRBJ2-1,TRBV6-5,CASRGSSYNEQFF,TGTGCCAGCAGAGGGAGCTCCTACAATGAGCAGTTCTTC
TRBD1,-,TRBJ2-2,TRBV6-6,CASQQGARTGELFF,TGTGCCAGCCAACAGGGGGCGCGAACCGGGGAGCTGTTTTTT
-,-,TRBJ1-3,TRBV7-3,CASSTDHRWTHF,TGTGCCAGCAGTACCGATCACAGATGGACGCATTTT
-,-,TRBJ2-1,TRBV10-1,CASSESEAGLGNEQFF,TGCGCCAGCAGTGAGTCGGAGGCAGGGCTCGGCAATGAGCAGTTCTTC
TRBD1,-,TRBJ1-5,TRBV18,CASSWTGGNQPQHF,TGTGCCAGCTCGTGGACAGGGGGCAATCAGCCCCAGCATTTT
TRBD1,-,TRBJ2-7,TRBV19,CASSRGQVNPYEQYF,TGTGCCAGTAGTCGAGGACAGGTCAACCCCTACGAGCAGTACTTC
TRBD1,once,TRBJ1-2,TRBV28,CASSDRDRARGYTF,TGTGCCAGCAGTGACCGGGACAGGGCTCGCGGCTACACCTTC
-,-,TRBJ2-5,TRBV5-1,CASSWSPVQETQYF,TGCGCCAGCAGCTGGTCCCCGGTCCAAGAGACCCAGTACTTC
TRBD1,-,TRBJ1-1,TRBV19,CASNHGDRVNTEAFF,TGTGCCAGTAACCACGGGGACAGGGTGAACACTGAAGCTTTCTTT
-,-,TRBJ1-1,TRBV5-1,CASSQNPGGGNTEAFF,TGCGCCAGCAGCCAGAACCCGGGCGGCGGGAACACTGAAGCTTTCTTT
-,-,TRBJ2-2,TRBV2,CASRQARNTGELFF,TGTGCCAGCCGACAAGCTAGAAACACCGGGGAGCTGTTTTTT
TRBD2,once,TRBJ2-1,TRBV4-2,CASSQPGGPGEQFF,TGTGCCAGCAGCCAGCCGGGGGGGCCGGGTGAGCAGTTCTTC
-,-,TRBJ1-2,TRBV5-6,CASSPPDMDRPGYTF,TGTGCCAGCAGCCCTCCTGACATGGATCGTCCTGGCTACACCTTC
TRBD2,-,TRBJ2-3,TRBV5-1,CASSRTPSGILDTQYF,TGCGCCAGCAGCCGGACCCCTAGCGGGATTTTAGATACGCAGTATTTT
TRBD1,few,TRBJ1-6,TRBV6-1,CASSEDRGSTTNSPLHF,TGTGCCAGCAGTGAAGACAGGGGGAGCACGACGAATTCACCCCTCCACTTT
-,-,TRBJ2-7,TRBV29-1,CSVGRSNYEQYF,TGCAGCGTTGGGAGATCCAACTACGAGCAGTACTTC
-,-,TRBJ2-3,TRBV6-5,CASSYNTDTDTQYF,TGTGCCAGCAGTTACAATACAGACACAGATACGCAGTATTTT
-,-,TRBJ1-1,TRBV10-3,CATPGPLEAEAFF,TGTGCCACGCCGGGCCCCTTGGAGGCTGAAGCTTTCTTT
-,-,TRBJ2-3,TRBV28,CASSFERDTQYF,TGTGCCAGCAGTTTTGAAAGGGATACGCAGTATTTT
TRBD2,-,TRBJ2-2,TRBV7-2,CASSFRSGLAGTGELFF,TGTGCCAGCAGCTTCCGGTCGGGACTAGCGGGAACCGGGGAGCTGTTTTTT
-,-,TRBJ1-4,TRBV19,CASSLDGNPTNEKLFF,TGTGCCAGTAGTTTGGACGGGAACCCAACTAATGAAAAACTGTTTTTT
-,once,TRBJ2-5,TRBV7-9,CASSLSGAAWETQYF,TGTGCCAGCAGCTTATCGGGGGCGGCTTGGGAGACCCAGTACTTC
-,-,TRBJ2-3,TRBV30,CAWTGWVMDTQYF,TGTGCCTGGACGGGCTGGGTCATGGATACGCAGTATTTT